Listed below are T cell receptor beta chains from one sample, sequenced in a study of CD8 T cells in ankylosing spondylitis. A single record per CDR3 protein comes from TCRdb applying MiXCR to the 5' RACE reads. Here the sample spans 300,000 to 400,000 distinct CDR3 sequences, about 22% being singletons. The sample was blood, either unsorted or a sorted T cell fraction (not recorded which). Receptor source: a male donor with ankylosing spondylitis. Both conserved end residues are part of each CDR3. A D gene is named only where the DNA matches it firmly. Clone size, where shown, is once, few, many, or a class for clones that have expanded.

j_gene,d_gene,abundance,v_gene,CDR3nt,CDR3aa
TRBJ1-3,NA,NA,TRBV20-1,TGCAGTGCTAGCCCAGGGGCGTTGGGAAACACCATATATTTT,CSASPGALGNTIYF
TRBJ1-1,NA,few,TRBV4-2,TGTGCCAGCAGCCAACCGACAATGAACACTGAAGCTTTCTTT,CASSQPTMNTEAFF
TRBJ2-2,NA,few,TRBV7-8,TGTGCCAGCAGCTTCATAGGACAGACCGGGGAGCTGTTTTTT,CASSFIGQTGELFF
TRBJ2-5,TRBD2,NA,TRBV10-3,TGTGCCATCAGTGAGTCTGGCGGGAGCTCCGAGACCCAGTACTTC,CAISESGGSSETQYF
TRBJ2-7,TRBD2,NA,TRBV5-1,TGCGCCAGCAGCCCCGATGGAGCGGGAGGTGGCGAGCAGTACTTC,CASSPDGAGGGEQYF
TRBJ2-4,NA,NA,TRBV19,TGTGCCAGTAGTAGTGTTGTACTAGCCAAAAACATTCAGTACTTC,CASSSVVLAKNIQYF
TRBJ1-5,TRBD1,NA,TRBV6-1,TGTGCCAGCACTATGGGACAGTTCAATCAGCCCCAGCATTTT,CASTMGQFNQPQHF
TRBJ2-1,NA,NA,TRBV24-1,TGTGCCACCAGTGATTTATCTGGGGCGGTAAATGAGCAGTTCTTC,CATSDLSGAVNEQFF
TRBJ1-4,NA,NA,TRBV29-1,TGCAGCGTTGAATGGGCGGACTTCCAAATGGCTGGACTGTTTTTT,CSVEWADFQMAGLFF
TRBJ1-2,NA,few,TRBV3-1,TGTGCCAGCAGCCTCAGGAGCAACTATGGCTACACCTTC,CASSLRSNYGYTF
TRBJ1-5,TRBD1,NA,TRBV10-3,TGTGCCATCAGTGATACGACAGGGGTCGGCCAGCCCCAGCATTTT,CAISDTTGVGQPQHF
TRBJ2-2,NA,few,TRBV7-8,TGTGCCAGCAGCTTATCAATTAGCGGAACGAACACCGGGGAGCTGTTTTTT,CASSLSISGTNTGELFF
TRBJ1-5,TRBD1,few,TRBV12-3/TRBV12-4,TGTGCCAGCAGCCTACAGGGGCGGCGGCAGCCCCAGCATTTT,CASSLQGRRQPQHF
TRBJ2-1,TRBD2,NA,TRBV6-1,TGTGCCAGCAGTGAACAGGGACTCGGGACTAGCGGGATATATGAGCAGTTCTTC,CASSEQGLGTSGIYEQFF
TRBJ2-3,TRBD2,few,TRBV5-1,TGCGCCAGCAGCGCTGGACTAGCGGGAGGGGTAGATACGCAGTATTTT,CASSAGLAGGVDTQYF
TRBJ2-7,TRBD2,NA,TRBV7-8,TGTGCCAGCAGCCCGAGACTAGCGGGATCTTACGAGCAGTACTTC,CASSPRLAGSYEQYF
TRBJ2-1,NA,few,TRBV20-1,TGCAGTGCTCCCCCTCGAGGTAGCGGTTCCAAGGGGAATGAGCAGTTCTTC,CSAPPRGSGSKGNEQFF
TRBJ2-5,NA,few,TRBV14,TGTGCCAGCAGCCCGCTACCCAAGGGACTTAGCGGTCAAGAGACCCAGTACTTC,CASSPLPKGLSGQETQYF
TRBJ1-4,NA,NA,TRBV7-9,TGTGCCAGCAGCTTAACAGAGAGCCCTAATGAAAAACTGTTTTTT,CASSLTESPNEKLFF
TRBJ2-2,TRBD2,few,TRBV20-1,TGCAGTGCTAGAGTTCCTAGCGGGACCGGGGAGCTGTTTTTT,CSARVPSGTGELFF
TRBJ1-1,NA,few,TRBV20-1,TGCAGTGCTAGAGGGTTAAACACTGAAGCTTTCTTT,CSARGLNTEAFF
TRBJ1-2,NA,NA,TRBV4-3,TGCGCCAGCAGCCAAGATTACGGGCAGGGCTCGGGCTACACCTTC,CASSQDYGQGSGYTF
TRBJ2-2,NA,many,TRBV12-3/TRBV12-4,TGTGCCAGCAGCTTTGGCCCCGGGGAGCTGTTTTTT,CASSFGPGELFF
TRBJ2-7,NA,few,TRBV6-2/TRBV6-3,TGTGCCAGCAGTTATCCCAGCGGAACCTACGAGCAGTACTTC,CASSYPSGTYEQYF
TRBJ1-5,NA,many,TRBV6-6,TGTGCCAGCAGTTACTCCGTAACCCAGTCCCAGCATTTT,CASSYSVTQSQHF
TRBJ1-5,NA,NA,TRBV15,TGTGCCACCAGCAGAGATCTAGGGCAGGGGCTAAAACAGCCCCAGCATTTT,CATSRDLGQGLKQPQHF
TRBJ2-1,NA,NA,TRBV6-4,TGTGCCAGCAGTGACTCGAGACTCGGGCAGTTCTTC,CASSDSRLGQFF